A single sample gave rise to the 29 T cell receptor beta chains below, sequenced in a study of cytomegalovirus exposure and HLA in healthy donors. This PCR relied on a set of 60 Vbeta primers and 13 Jbeta primers. TCRdb keeps only in-frame clones here, not all; method: immunoSEQ multiplex PCR. Of 120,000 or so clones in the sample, about three quarters were seen once. Sequencing was carried out using PBMCs. The receptors stem from a woman aged 55-69 years in good health and CMV-seropositive.

The rearrangement joins TRBV28 to TRBJ2-5, with 12 bases that match TRBD2. CDR1 is MDHEN and CDR2 is SYDVKM in the germline V gene. J gave up 5 bases and V 6 bases, and 13 bases lay outside the gene matches. The CDR3 spans 17 residues. Written as DNA, the CDR3 is TGTGCCAGCAGCTTTGGACTAGCGGGAAGGCCTTGGGAGACCCAGTACTTC. Translation: CASSFGLAGRPWETQYF.

The V gene is TRBV18, the J gene TRBJ1-1; D remains unclear. Trimming stripped 6 bases from V and 1 base from J, with 6 bases between. The CDR3 length is 12 residues. Germline assignment: CDR1 KGHSH and CDR2 LQKENI. CDR3 amino acids: CASSRENTEAFF. The CDR3 DNA reads as TGTGCCAGCTCCCGGGAGAACACTGAAGCTTTCTTT.

In this sample, this clone turned up once. The genes are TRBV11-1 and TRBJ2-1; possible D gene TRBD2, 5 bases. The V and J ends lost 5 bases and 0 bases respectively, with 14 bases between them. The CDR3 totals 16 residues. CDR1 is SGHAT and CDR2 is FQDESV in the germline V gene (reference sequence). CDR3: CASSPGLALSYNEQFF. The CDR3 DNA sequence: TGTGCCAGCAGCCCCGGACTGGCGCTCTCCTACAATGAGCAGTTCTTC. The variable domain in full, with the rest retrieved from reference TRBV11-1 and TRBJ2-1, is EAEVAQSPRYKITEKSQAVAFWCDPISGHATLYWYRQILGQGPELLVQFQDESVVDDSQLPKDRFSAERLKGVDSTLKIQPAELGDSAMYLCASSPGLALSYNEQFFGPGTRLTVL.

The rearrangement joins TRBV7-9 to TRBJ2-1; D is uncertain. Germline V gene lookup returns CDR1 SEHNR and CDR2 FQNEAQ (reference sequence). Deletions cut 7 bases from V and 6 bases from J, with 13 bases between. The CDR3 covers 13 residues. CDR3 DNA: TGTGCCAGCACCCCCAACTATCGCAATGAGCAGTTCTTC. This gives the protein CASTPNYRNEQFF.

The rearrangement links TRBV9 to TRBJ2-6, with D possibly TRBD2 on 6 matching bases. This CDR3 has 18 amino acids. CDR1 is SGDLS, CDR2 YYNGEE, per germline. V dropped 0 bases and J dropped 2 bases, with 15 bases sitting between them. CDR3 sequence: CASSVVEGGGAGANVLTF. CDR3 nucleotides: TGTGCCAGCAGCGTAGTCGAGGGTGGAGGGGCTGGGGCCAACGTCCTGACTTTC.

The V gene is TRBV4-2, the J gene TRBJ2-7; 8 bases map to TRBD2. Germline V gives CDR1 LGHNA, CDR2 YNFKEQ. The CDR3 is 13 amino acids. With 3 bases clipped from V and 3 bases from J, the junction kept 1 base outside the gene matches. The CDR3 DNA is TGTGCCAGCAGCCACAGCGGGAGCTACGAGCAGTACTTC. Translated, it gives CASSHSGSYEQYF.

The gene calls are TRBV9 and TRBJ1-1; TRBD1 matches at 7 bases. The germline gives CDR1 SGDLS, CDR2 YYNGEE. This CDR3 has 16 residues. Trimming cost V 1 base and J 0 bases; bases outside gene matches: 6. The CDR3 region is CASSVTTGELNTEAFF. The CDR3 coding sequence is TGTGCCAGCAGCGTAACCACAGGGGAGTTGAACACTGAAGCTTTCTTT. Complete variable domain (other parts from reference TRBV9 and TRBJ1-1): DSGVTQTPKHLITATGQRVTLRCSPRSGDLSVYWYQQSLDQGLQFLIQYYNGEERAKGNILERFSAQQFPDLHSELNLSSLELGDSALYFCASSVTTGELNTEAFFGQGTRLTVV.

This clone turned up a few times. The CDR3 spells CASSIRGVGEKLFF. CDR3 in DNA: TGTGCCAGCAGCATCCGGGGGGTAGGGGAAAAACTGTTTTTT. This chain links TRBV5-6 with TRBJ1-4, with D possibly TRBD1 on 5 matching bases. The CDR3 is 14 amino acids. The germline CDR1 and CDR2 sequences are SGHDT and YYEEEE. Trimming stripped 4 bases from V and 8 bases from J, with 15 bases between.

CDR3 nucleotide sequence: TGTGCCAGCAGTATCGTGGGGGGGGGCCCCAATCAGCCCCAGCATTTT. It translates to CASSIVGGGPNQPQHF. This chain joins TRBV28 and TRBJ1-5; D might be TRBD1 (6 bases). The CDR3 spans 16 residues. The V gene's germline CDR1 is MDHEN and CDR2 SYDVKM. V gave up 5 bases and J gave up 3 bases, with 17 bases separating them.

In its sample, this clone was seen a few times. The V and J genes are TRBV10-1 and TRBJ2-1; 9 bases agree with TRBD1. CDR3 length: 17 amino acids. In germline, CDR1 is WNHNN, CDR2 SYGVQD (reference sequence). V was pared by 6 bases and J by 4 bases, with 13 bases of the junction left unmatched. The CDR3, as DNA: TGCGCCAGCAGGGAGGGTTATCGGACAGGGGATTACAATGAGCAGTTCTTC. This sequence encodes CASREGYRTGDYNEQFF.

J is TRBJ2-1 and V is TRBV10-3, with a tentative D call TRBD2 (5 bases). There are 14 residues in the CDR3. Germline V gene lookup returns CDR1 ENHRY and CDR2 SYGVKD. V was shortened by 4 bases and J by 4 bases, with 11 bases between the two germline ends. DNA of the CDR3: TGTGCCATCAGTGCCGTCGAGCGGTACAATGAGCAGTTCTTC. Encoded protein: CAISAVERYNEQFF.

This chain connects TRBV4-2 to TRBJ2-7; weak D call: TRBD2 (6 bases). The V and J ends lost 0 bases and 1 base respectively, with 10 bases between them. The CDR3 totals 15 residues. Germline V gene data show CDR1 as LGHNA and CDR2 as YNFKEQ. In nucleotides, the CDR3 is TGTGCCAGCAGCCAAGACTCAGGGACTTCCTACGAGCAGTACTTC. It translates to CASSQDSGTSYEQYF.

V is TRBV7-9 and J is TRBJ2-3; 9 bases match TRBD2. The ends lost 5 bases at V and 6 bases at J; junction bases unmatched: 18. Germline-derived CDR1 and CDR2 are SEHNR and FQNEAQ (reference sequence). The CDR3 is 18 amino acids. The CDR3 nucleotides are TGTGCCAGCAGCATCGGAGGTCTTGGCGGGAGGGCCGTGGATACGCAGTATTTT. Its translation: CASSIGGLGGRAVDTQYF.

This chain uses TRBV9 with TRBJ1-4; a weak D match, TRBD1 (6 bases). The CDR3 has 14 amino acids. Germline lookup yields CDR1 SGDLS and CDR2 YYNGEE. Trimming removed 4 bases from V and 3 bases from J, with 10 bases in between. Written as DNA, the CDR3 is TGTGCCAGCAGCCCCGGACAGCCTAATGAAAAACTGTTTTTT. This codes for CASSPGQPNEKLFF.

The chain employs TRBV16 and TRBJ1-5, with a possible D match to TRBD1 (6 bases). CDR1 is KGHSY, CDR2 FQNENV, per germline. This CDR3 region has 16 residues. Trimming took off 3 bases at V and 1 base at J, with 13 bases between the two ends. In nucleotides, the CDR3 is TGTGCCAGCAGCCACATGGGGGGGCTCAGCAATCAGCCCCAGCATTTT. This sequence encodes CASSHMGGLSNQPQHF.

The CDR3 reads CASSEQGLMYNEQFF. In DNA, the CDR3 is TGTGCCAGCAGTGAACAGGGGCTGATGTACAATGAGCAGTTCTTC. The rearrangement joins TRBV9 to TRBJ2-1, with 7 nucleotides matching TRBD1. V gave up 5 bases and J gave up 4 bases; unmatched junction bases: 9. CDR3 length equals 15 residues. Germline V gene sequence: CDR1 SGDLS, CDR2 YYNGEE.

This chain joins TRBV7-2 and TRBJ2-1; 8 nucleotides agree with TRBD2. This CDR3 is built from 15 residues. CDR1 and CDR2 (germline): SGHTA, FQGNSA. Trimming removed 1 base from V and 7 bases from J; junction bases left unmatched: 6. CDR3 sequence reads: CASSLVGLAGNEQFF. The CDR3 DNA reads as TGTGCCAGCAGCTTAGTCGGACTAGCAGGGAATGAGCAGTTCTTC.

This chain uses TRBV5-4 with TRBJ1-2; 9 bases agree with TRBD1. V dropped 4 bases and J dropped 3; count of bases not matched to a gene: 7. The CDR3 extends over 15 amino acids. Germline V gene lookup returns CDR1 SGHNT and CDR2 YYREEE (reference sequence). The DNA for the CDR3 is TGTGCCAGCAGCATAGGGACAGGGAGTCACTATGGCTACACCTTC. This gives the protein CASSIGTGSHYGYTF.

This chain links TRBV10-3 with TRBJ2-1, with 7 nucleotides matching TRBD1. Germline lookup yields CDR1 ENHRY and CDR2 SYGVKD. The J segment lost 5 bases and the V segment lost 6 bases, leaving 19 bases of the junction unmatched. The CDR3 is 18 amino acids. CDR3 protein: CAISIRRTGRSWDNEQFF. The CDR3 DNA reads TGTGCCATCAGCATAAGACGGACAGGCCGATCGTGGGACAATGAGCAGTTCTTC.

V is TRBV9 and J is TRBJ1-1; D is ambiguous. Germline V gene data show CDR1 as SGDLS and CDR2 as YYNGEE. The CDR3 contains 14 residues. V was cut by 1 base and J by 1 base, with 8 bases left in between. Written as DNA, the CDR3 is TGTGCCAGCAGCGTACGACACCAGAACACTGAAGCTTTCTTT. Translating it yields CASSVRHQNTEAFF.

The chain joins TRBV11-2 to TRBJ2-7; 11 bases align to TRBD2. CDR1 is SGHAT, CDR2 FQNNGV, per germline. V lost 5 bases and J lost 2; bases outside the gene matches: 8. This CDR3 is 16 amino acids long. CDR3 loop: CASSTLSTSGAYEQYF. CDR3 DNA sequence: TGTGCCAGCAGCACGCTCTCGACTAGCGGGGCCTACGAGCAGTACTTC.

V gene TRBV29-1 combines with J gene TRBJ2-7; TRBD1 aligns across 9 bases. There are 12 residues in the CDR3. Per germline, CDR1 SQVTM and CDR2 ANQGSEA. Unmatched junction bases numbered 0, after V lost 3 bases and J lost 3 bases. For the CDR3, the DNA is TGCAGCGTTGAGGGACAGGGCTACGAGCAGTACTTC. Residues: CSVEGQGYEQYF.

The chain is built from TRBV7-6 and TRBJ2-1; maybe TRBD2 (5 bases). CDR3 size: 15 residues. Germline V gene sequence: CDR1 SGHVS, CDR2 FNYEAQ. Trimming shortened V by 4 bases and J by 5 bases, and 15 bases separated the two germline ends. The CDR3 is CASSSRIVGNNEQFF. The CDR3, as DNA: TGTGCCAGCAGCTCTCGGATTGTCGGGAACAATGAGCAGTTCTTC. The whole variable domain, filled in from reference TRBV7-6 and TRBJ2-1, reads GAGVSQSPRYKVTKRGQDVALRCDPISGHVSLYWYRQALGQGPEFLTYFNYEAQQDKSGLPNDRFSAERPEGSISTLTIQRTEQRDSAMYRCASSSRIVGNNEQFFGPGTRLTVL.

This rearrangement joins TRBV19 to TRBJ1-1; tentatively, D is TRBD1 (5 bases). Trimming stripped 5 bases from V and 6 bases from J, with 7 bases between. Germline loops: CDR1 LNHDA, CDR2 SQIVND (reference sequence). The CDR3 is made up of 11 amino acids. CDR3 region: CASSDSPEAFF. CDR3 bases: TGTGCCAGTAGTGACAGCCCTGAAGCTTTCTTT. Supplemented by reference TRBV19 and TRBJ1-1, the full variable domain reads DGGITQSPKYLFRKEGQNVTLSCEQNLNHDAMYWYRQDPGQGLRLIYYSQIVNDFQKGDIAEGYSVSREKKESFPLTVTSAQKNPTAFYLCASSDSPEAFFGQGTRLTVV.

V gene TRBV2 combines with J gene TRBJ1-2; 8 bases align to TRBD1. Germline CDR1 reads SNHLY; CDR2 reads FYNNEI. Trimming at V came to 5 bases and at J to 8 bases, leaving 7 bases not matched to a gene. This CDR3 spans 13 amino acids. The CDR3 DNA reads as TGTGCCAGCAGTCCCCAGGGGGCGTCCGGCTACACCTTC. Residues: CASSPQGASGYTF.

This clone was recorded a few times. The V and J genes are TRBV19 and TRBJ2-7, with D maybe TRBD2 (5 bases). This CDR3 comprises 13 residues. The V and J ends lost 1 base and 7 bases respectively, with 11 bases between them. Germline assignment: CDR1 LNHDA and CDR2 SQIVND (reference sequence). The CDR3 loop reads CASSIGRMSEQYF. The CDR3 nucleotides read TGTGCCAGTAGTATAGGGAGGATGTCGGAGCAGTACTTC.

Here the CDR3 reads CASIGDRAVGPQHF. The CDR3 DNA follows: TGTGCCAGCATAGGTGACAGGGCCGTCGGACCCCAGCATTTT. V is TRBV2 and J is TRBJ1-5, with 7 bases matching TRBD1. The CDR3 is 14 residues long. The V gene's germline CDR1 is SNHLY and CDR2 FYNNEI. The junction had 13 bases not matched to a gene; V was cut back by 7 bases and J by 10 bases.

V gene TRBV9 combines with J gene TRBJ1-6; 8 bases match TRBD1. Germline loops: CDR1 SGDLS, CDR2 YYNGEE. The CDR3 is 14 residues long. J gave up 9 bases and V 3 bases, and 5 bases lay outside the gene matches. The DNA of the CDR3 is TGTGCCAGCAGCGCCGACAGGGGCGGTTCACCCCTCCACTTT. It translates to CASSADRGGSPLHF.

V is TRBV27 and J is TRBJ2-1, with 7 bases identical to TRBD2. CDR1 is MNHEY, CDR2 SMNVEV, per germline (reference sequence). This CDR3 is built from 16 residues. With V trimmed by 4 bases and J by 5 bases, 11 bases remained unmatched. CDR3 region: CASSSLGEGRDNEQFF. CDR3 bases: TGTGCCAGCAGTTCACTGGGGGAGGGCCGGGACAATGAGCAGTTCTTC.